The 22 T cell receptor beta chains below were found in one sample sequenced in a study of cytomegalovirus exposure and HLA in healthy donors. Here immunoSEQ multiplex PCR was the method, and the copy in TCRdb shows in-frame clones only, minus some. The table lists tens of thousands of clones, over 75% of them singletons. Sequencing input: PBMCs. The receptor source for this set is a young woman in good health and CMV-seronegative.

The CDR3 spells CASSGLQESSYNEQFF. DNA for the CDR3: TGTGCCAGTAGTGGACTACAGGAGAGCTCCTACAATGAGCAGTTCTTC. This sequence joins TRBV19 and TRBJ2-1, with D perhaps matching TRBD2 (6 bases). V gave up 5 bases and J gave up 0 bases, with 14 bases separating them. The length of the CDR3 is 16 residues. Germline V lookup: CDR1 LNHDA, CDR2 SQIVND (reference sequence). Full variable domain (rest looked up from reference TRBV19 and TRBJ2-1): DGGITQSPKYLFRKEGQNVTLSCEQNLNHDAMYWYRQDPGQGLRLIYYSQIVNDFQKGDIAEGYSVSREKKESFPLTVTSAQKNPTAFYLCASSGLQESSYNEQFFGPGTRLTVL.

The chain links TRBV28 to TRBJ2-3; tentative D call: TRBD1 (6 bases). Deletions cut 2 bases from V and 2 bases from J, with 14 bases between. This CDR3 is 16 amino acids long. CDR1 is MDHEN, CDR2 SYDVKM, per germline. CDR3: CASSLRQGLFTDTQYF. The CDR3 bases are TGTGCCAGCAGTTTAAGGCAGGGGTTATTCACAGATACGCAGTATTTT. The variable domain in full, completed from reference TRBV28 and TRBJ2-3, reads DVKVTQSSRYLVKRTGEKVFLECVQDMDHENMFWYRQDPGLGLRLIYFSYDVKMKEKGDIPEGYSVSREKKERFSLILESASTNQTSMYLCASSLRQGLFTDTQYFGPGTRLTVL.

This chain joins TRBV29-1 and TRBJ2-7; a weak D match, TRBD2 (5 bases). Trimming cost V 8 bases and J 3 bases, with 11 bases left between them. The CDR3 has 11 residues. Germline V CDR1 and CDR2: SQVTM, ANQGSEA. CDR3 sequence reads: CSTRVDYEQYF. The CDR3, as DNA: TGCAGCACTAGGGTAGACTACGAGCAGTACTTC.

The chain uses TRBV6-1 and TRBJ1-2; D gene unclear. Germline CDR1 and CDR2: MNHNS and SASEGT. With 2 bases removed from V and 7 bases from J, the gap between germline ends came to 20 bases. This CDR3 has 16 residues. CDR3 sequence reads: CASSEIVGLGPGGYTF. The DNA for the CDR3 is TGTGCCAGCAGTGAAATCGTAGGCCTTGGGCCCGGTGGCTACACCTTC.

This chain links TRBV7-2 with TRBJ1-2; a possible D gene is TRBD1 (6 bases). The length of the CDR3 is 14 residues. V lost 5 bases and J 7 bases, leaving 17 bases between the germline ends. The germline gives CDR1 SGHTA, CDR2 FQGNSA. This chain's CDR3 is CASSPPNRESGYTF. CDR3 coding DNA: TGTGCCAGCAGCCCTCCCAACAGGGAGAGTGGCTACACCTTC.

CDR3 sequence reads: CASSLTGSDEQFF. In DNA, the CDR3 is TGCGCCAGCAGCCTAACGGGGAGCGATGAGCAGTTCTTC. This chain connects TRBV4-3 to TRBJ2-1, with D possibly matching TRBD2 (5 bases). CDR1 and CDR2 from the germline V gene are LGHNA and YSLEER. The V end lost 4 bases, the J end lost 8 bases, and 12 bases lay between the germline ends. The CDR3 runs 13 residues.

V and J are TRBV2 and TRBJ2-2, with 12 bases aligning to TRBD2. Per germline, CDR1 SNHLY and CDR2 FYNNEI. The CDR3 is made up of 16 amino acids. V was clipped by 5 bases and J by 6 bases; unmatched bases: 7. The CDR3 bases are TGTGCCAGCAGTCAAATACTAGCGGGAGGTGCCGGGGAGCTGTTTTTT. Translating gives CASSQILAGGAGELFF. Full variable domain (outside the CDR3, taken from reference TRBV2 and TRBJ2-2): EPEVTQTPSHQVTQMGQEVILRCVPISNHLYFYWYRQILGQKVEFLVSFYNNEISEKSEIFDDQFSVERPDGSNFTLKIRSTKLEDSAMYFCASSQILAGGAGELFFGEGSRLTVL.

This rearrangement joins TRBV9 to TRBJ1-5; D is unclear. Trimming removed 2 bases at V and 2 bases at J, with 8 bases between. The germline V gene has CDR1 SGDLS and CDR2 YYNGEE. This CDR3 is built from 14 residues. The DNA of the CDR3 is TGTGCCAGCAGCGTGGGGAGCGGCAATCAGCCCCAGCATTTT. This translates into CASSVGSGNQPQHF.

This clone came up once. The rearrangement links TRBV29-1 to TRBJ1-1; D is ambiguous. This CDR3 has 13 residues. The V gene's germline CDR1 is SQVTM and CDR2 ANQGSEA. V lost 7 bases and J lost 1, with 13 bases in between. This CDR3 reads CSGETKTNTEAFF. The CDR3 DNA is TGCAGCGGGGAGACCAAAACGAACACTGAAGCTTTCTTT.

The rearrangement joins TRBV7-3 to TRBJ1-1; D gene uncertain. The germline V gene has CDR1 SGHTA and CDR2 FQGTGA. This CDR3 has 15 amino acids. V lost 5 bases, J lost 4 bases, and 17 bases lay in between. The CDR3 loop reads CASSPAGIGGTEAFF. The CDR3 DNA follows: TGTGCCAGCAGCCCTGCCGGGATCGGCGGCACTGAAGCTTTCTTT.

The J gene is TRBJ2-3, the V gene TRBV4-1; 9 nucleotides match TRBD2. Germline V CDR1 and CDR2: MGHRA, YSYEKL. The CDR3 is made up of 18 amino acids. Trimming took 4 bases from V and 1 from J; bases not matched to a gene: 12. In DNA form, the CDR3 reads TGCGCCAGCAGCCCTCGCATAGCGGGAGAGCTTGGCACAGATACGCAGTATTTT. Residues: CASSPRIAGELGTDTQYF.

The rearrangement links TRBV6-1 to TRBJ2-3; 9 bases fit TRBD2. V lost 3 bases, J lost 6 bases, and 13 bases stayed unmatched. Germline CDR1 is MNHNS and CDR2 is SASEGT. This CDR3 contains 17 residues. CDR3 sequence: CASSDSAGGDFGDTQYF. The CDR3 DNA follows: TGTGCCAGCAGTGATTCCGCGGGAGGGGACTTCGGGGATACGCAGTATTTT.

This clone has just one count. The V gene is TRBV29-1, the J gene TRBJ1-1; 7 bases line up with TRBD1. V lost 6 bases, J lost 0 bases, and 4 bases stayed unmatched. This CDR3 contains 13 residues. Germline V gene lookup returns CDR1 SQVTM and CDR2 ANQGSEA. The CDR3 here is CSVRDRLNTEAFF. The CDR3 coding sequence is TGCAGCGTACGGGACAGACTGAACACTGAAGCTTTCTTT.

As for this clone: One end of the junction is discordant with germline, which a read error may explain. J is TRBJ2-1 and V is TRBV6-1; tentatively, D is TRBD2 (5 bases). The germline CDR1 and CDR2 sequences are MNHNS and SASEGT. This CDR3 spans 10 amino acids. The CDR3 spells CLEVTDEQFF. Written as DNA, the CDR3 is TGCTTGGAGGTTACGGATGAGCAGTTCTTC.

The V call is TRBV6-1, the J call TRBJ2-2; maybe TRBD1 (6 bases). Germline loops: CDR1 MNHNS, CDR2 SASEGT. Trimming stripped 6 bases from V and 4 bases from J, with 12 bases between. This CDR3 is 14 amino acids long. CDR3 region: CASRRQEITGELFF. The CDR3 region has the DNA TGTGCCAGCAGAAGACAGGAAATCACCGGGGAGCTGTTTTTT.

This chain uses TRBV25-1 with TRBJ1-1; 8 nucleotides align to TRBD1. CDR1 is MGHDK and CDR2 is SYGVNS in the germline V gene. V lost 6 bases and J lost 6; bases outside the gene matches: 12. The CDR3 consists of 15 residues. The CDR3, as DNA: TGTGCCAGCAGGATGACAGGGGCCGGGGGAGCTGAAGCTTTCTTT. Encoded protein: CASRMTGAGGAEAFF.

The chain employs TRBV21-1 and TRBJ1-5. TRBV21-1 is a pseudogene. This CDR3 comprises 15 residues. DNA for the CDR3: TGTGCCAGCAGATGCGGGGGGGGAAGCAATCAGCCCCAGCATTTT. Protein sequence: CASRCGGGSNQPQHF.

This CDR3 reads CASSFYVNQPQHF. CDR3 sequence (DNA): TGTGCCAGCAGTTTTTATGTCAATCAGCCCCAGCATTTT. The chain uses TRBV27 and TRBJ1-5; D call uncertain. Germline V CDR1 and CDR2: MNHEY, SMNVEV (reference sequence). This CDR3 contains 13 residues. V lost 3 bases and J lost 3, with 6 bases in between.

J is TRBJ2-2 and V is TRBV9; 7 bases map to TRBD1. The CDR3 is 15 amino acids. Trimming cost V 4 bases and J 0 bases; bases outside gene matches: 3. CDR1 and CDR2 (germline): SGDLS, YYNGEE. Written as DNA, the CDR3 is TGTGCCAGCAGCATTGGGACAGCGAACACCGGGGAGCTGTTTTTT. Amino acids: CASSIGTANTGELFF.

This chain joins TRBV7-9 and TRBJ1-4; tentative D call: TRBD1 (5 bases). This CDR3 has 15 residues. Germline CDR1 reads SEHNR; CDR2 reads FQNEAQ (reference sequence). The V end was cut by 2 bases, the J end by 13 bases, with 20 bases between. CDR3 protein: CASSLRAGRADGLFF. CDR3 sequence (DNA): TGTGCCAGCAGCTTAAGGGCCGGCAGGGCCGATGGACTGTTTTTT.

Only a few counts were recorded for this clone. The chain has TRBV19 and TRBJ1-5; TRBD1 agrees at 8 bases. Trimming at V came to 4 bases and at J to 5 bases, leaving 1 base not matched to a gene. The germline V gene has CDR1 LNHDA and CDR2 SQIVND (reference sequence). There are 13 residues in the CDR3. The CDR3 coding sequence is TGTGCCAGTAGTACACAGGGGGATCAGCCCCAGCATTTT. Translating it yields CASSTQGDQPQHF.

The CDR3 DNA follows: TGTGCCAGCACCCCCCCCGCGGGATACGAGCAGTACTTC. Protein: CASTPPAGYEQYF. The V call is TRBV28, the J call TRBJ2-7, with TRBD2 as a possible D gene (6 bases). CDR1 is MDHEN and CDR2 is SYDVKM in the germline V gene. The CDR3 consists of 13 residues. The V gene lost 7 bases and the J gene lost 4 bases, with 14 bases spanning the gap. Using reference TRBV28 and TRBJ2-7 for the parts outside the CDR3, the full variable domain is DVKVTQSSRYLVKRTGEKVFLECVQDMDHENMFWYRQDPGLGLRLIYFSYDVKMKEKGDIPEGYSVSREKKERFSLILESASTNQTSMYLCASTPPAGYEQYFGPGTRLTVT.